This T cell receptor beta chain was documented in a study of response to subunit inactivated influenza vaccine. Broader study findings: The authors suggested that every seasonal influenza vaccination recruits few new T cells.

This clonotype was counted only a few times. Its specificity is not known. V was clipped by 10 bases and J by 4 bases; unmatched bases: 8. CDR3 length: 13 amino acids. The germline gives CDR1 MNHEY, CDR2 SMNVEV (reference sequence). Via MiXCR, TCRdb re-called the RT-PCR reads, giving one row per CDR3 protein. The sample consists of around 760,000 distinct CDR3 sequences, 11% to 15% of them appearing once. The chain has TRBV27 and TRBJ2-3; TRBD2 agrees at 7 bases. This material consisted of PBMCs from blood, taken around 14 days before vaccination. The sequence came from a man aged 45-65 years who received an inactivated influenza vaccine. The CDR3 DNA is TGTGCCACAGGATGGGGGGGAGCAGATACGCAGTATTTT. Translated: CATGWGGADTQYF.